The 11 T cell receptor beta chains in this list originate from one sample, sequenced in a study of shared clonotypes between healthy human individuals. The repertoire was sequenced with immunoSEQ multiplex PCR; TCRdb's copy has only in-frame clones and lacks some. Here the sample spans about 2.1 million clones, approximately 94% being singletons. Naive-designated CD8 cells lacked CD45RO, were positively enriched for CCR7, and omitted terminally differentiated effector memory CD45RA+ cells. The source material was naive CD8+ T cells from PBMCs. These receptors all come from a young man in good health. Some clones in this sample may be carry-over from other donors' samples.

The chain has TRBV2 and TRBJ2-3; D unclear. This CDR3 region has 15 residues. Germline CDR1 SNHLY, CDR2 FYNNEI. Trimming pared 10 bases from V and 0 bases from J, leaving 17 bases between. CDR3 DNA sequence: TGTGCCACTGCGACACTAATCGCTAGCACAGATACGCAGTATTTT. Protein product: CATATLIASTDTQYF.

This chain connects TRBV2 to TRBJ2-5; TRBD1 is a possible D gene (7 bases). The CDR3 covers 15 residues. CDR1 SNHLY and CDR2 FYNNEI come from the germline V gene. Trimming pared 4 bases from V and 1 base from J, leaving 13 bases between. The CDR3 reads CASSASRGVQETQYF. For the CDR3, the DNA is TGTGCCAGCAGTGCCTCCAGGGGGGTCCAAGAGACCCAGTACTTC. The variable domain in full, with the rest retrieved from reference TRBV2 and TRBJ2-5, is EPEVTQTPSHQVTQMGQEVILRCVPISNHLYFYWYRQILGQKVEFLVSFYNNEISEKSEIFDDQFSVERPDGSNFTLKIRSTKLEDSAMYFCASSASRGVQETQYFGPGTRLLVL.

The chain carries TRBV9 and TRBJ2-2, with 11 positions matching TRBD1. The length of the CDR3 is 18 residues. Germline V gene sequence: CDR1 SGDLS, CDR2 YYNGEE. The trim removed 3 bases at V and 3 bases at J, leaving 10 bases unmatched. The CDR3 DNA follows: TGTGCCAGCAGCGCCAGGACAGGGGGCCCTCAGTACACCGGGGAGCTGTTTTTT. This codes for CASSARTGGPQYTGELFF.

The genes are TRBV7-9 and TRBJ1-1; D not resolved. Trimming pared 1 base from V and 1 base from J, leaving 7 bases between. This CDR3 contains 14 residues. Germline V CDR1 and CDR2: SEHNR, FQNEAQ (reference sequence). In DNA form, the CDR3 reads TGTGCCAGCAGCTTAGGGACTTCGAACACTGAAGCTTTCTTT. Amino acid sequence: CASSLGTSNTEAFF. The entire variable domain, with the rest obtained from reference TRBV7-9 and TRBJ1-1, is as follows: DTGVSQNPRHKITKRGQNVTFRCDPISEHNRLYWYRQTLGQGPEFLTYFQNEAQLEKSRLLSDRFSAERPKGSFSTLEIQRTEQGDSAMYLCASSLGTSNTEAFFGQGTRLTVV.

The chain links TRBV19 to TRBJ1-2; no reliable D call. V was shortened by 3 bases and J by 1 base, with 24 bases between the two germline ends. CDR1 is LNHDA, CDR2 SQIVND, per germline (reference sequence). The CDR3 is 19 amino acids. The CDR3 here is CASSMIRGWADLLNYGYTF. The CDR3 region has the DNA TGTGCCAGTAGTATGATTCGTGGATGGGCCGACCTCCTTAACTATGGCTACACCTTC.

The gene calls are TRBV6-1 and TRBJ2-2, with 8 positions matching TRBD1. V dropped 4 bases and J dropped 6; count of bases not matched to a gene: 7. Germline loops: CDR1 MNHNS, CDR2 SASEGT. The CDR3 spans 15 residues. Written as DNA, the CDR3 is TGTGCCAGCAGTGTTCTCCAGGGGGCGGCCGGGGAGCTGTTTTTT. It yields the protein CASSVLQGAAGELFF.

Of note for this clone: Other DNA sequences within the sample encode an identical CDR3. This chain uses TRBV19 with TRBJ2-7; TRBD2 matches 7 bases. Trimming at V came to 0 bases and at J to 1 base, leaving 3 bases not matched to a gene. Per the germline V gene, CDR1 is LNHDA and CDR2 is SQIVND (reference sequence). This CDR3 has 15 amino acids. DNA of the CDR3: TGTGCCAGTAGTATAGATGCTAGCGGATCCTACGAGCAGTACTTC. Its translation: CASSIDASGSYEQYF.

V gene TRBV27 combines with J gene TRBJ2-7; 8 bases map to TRBD2. The length of the CDR3 is 12 residues. The J segment lost 1 base and the V segment lost 10 bases, leaving 3 bases of the junction unmatched. Germline CDR1 is MNHEY and CDR2 is SMNVEV (reference sequence). CDR3 region: CATGGQSYEQYF. The CDR3 DNA sequence: TGTGCCACGGGGGGGCAGTCCTACGAGCAGTACTTC.

The chain couples TRBV10-3 to TRBJ2-3; D unclear. Germline values: CDR1 ENHRY, CDR2 SYGVKD. The length of the CDR3 is 13 residues. Trimming cost V 0 bases and J 5 bases, with 6 bases left between them. CDR3 DNA sequence: TGTGCCATCAGTGAGTCGATGGGAGATACGCAGTATTTT. The encoded protein is CAISESMGDTQYF.

This CDR3 is CASSYSLAPNYGYTF. The CDR3 DNA is TGTGCCAGCAGTTACTCTCTCGCCCCCAACTATGGCTACACCTTC. This chain connects TRBV6-5 to TRBJ1-2; D is uncertain. Trimming removed 0 bases at V and 2 bases at J, with 10 bases between. This CDR3 has 15 amino acids. Germline CDR1 and CDR2: MNHEY and SVGAGI.

This chain links TRBV4-3 with TRBJ2-1; 9 bases align to TRBD1. This CDR3 is 16 amino acids long. The V and J ends lost 4 bases and 7 bases, in that order; junction bases with no gene match: 11. CDR1 and CDR2 (germline): LGHNA, YSLEER. Written as DNA, the CDR3 is TGCGCCAGCAGCCGGGACGGACAGGGGATTAAAAATGAGCAGTTCTTC. Translated, it gives CASSRDGQGIKNEQFF.